This T cell receptor beta chain was sequenced during a study of blood T cell repertoires in COVID-19. Study in general: The United States, Italy and Spain supplied acute and convalescent COVID-19 samples. Sample material is recorded as cDNA or gDNA derived from T cells, B-cell-depleted T cells, or PBMCs.

Original data processing: Reference gene primer amplification yielded estimated nucleated cell counts. TCRdb keeps only in-frame clones here, not all; method: immunoSEQ multiplex PCR. That table furnishes V, J and clone size, whereas the DNA furnished D and trimming. The table lists about 61,000 clones, approximately 91% of them singletons, with 20% to 25% in the top ten. This clone appeared a few times. The V segment lost 3 bases and the J segment 5 bases; nucleotides outside the gene matches: 13. The germline gives CDR1 SGHVS, CDR2 FQNEAQ. There are 16 residues in the CDR3. This chain joins TRBV7-8 and TRBJ2-7, with TRBD2 matching over 7 bases. The sample taken for sequencing was peripheral blood. This sequence originates from a woman aged 50 to 60 with active or convalescent COVID-19. The CDR3 nucleotides are TGTGCCAGCAGCTTCTCCCGGACTAGAGCAGGAGACGAGCAGTACTTC. Translated, it gives CASSFSRTRAGDEQYF.